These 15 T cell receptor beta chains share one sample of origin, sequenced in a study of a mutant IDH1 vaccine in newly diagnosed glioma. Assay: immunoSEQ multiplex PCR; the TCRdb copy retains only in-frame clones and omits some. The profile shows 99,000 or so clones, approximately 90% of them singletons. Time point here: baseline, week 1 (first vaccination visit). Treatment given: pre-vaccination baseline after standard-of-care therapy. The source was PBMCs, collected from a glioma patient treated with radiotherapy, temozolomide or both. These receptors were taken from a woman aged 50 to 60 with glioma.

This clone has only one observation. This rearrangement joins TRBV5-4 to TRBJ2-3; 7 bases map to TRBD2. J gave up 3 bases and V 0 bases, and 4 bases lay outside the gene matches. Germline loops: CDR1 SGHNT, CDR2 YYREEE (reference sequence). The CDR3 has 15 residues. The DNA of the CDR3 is TGTGCCAGCAGCTTGGAACTAGCGAGGACAGATACGCAGTATTTT. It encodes CASSLELARTDTQYF.

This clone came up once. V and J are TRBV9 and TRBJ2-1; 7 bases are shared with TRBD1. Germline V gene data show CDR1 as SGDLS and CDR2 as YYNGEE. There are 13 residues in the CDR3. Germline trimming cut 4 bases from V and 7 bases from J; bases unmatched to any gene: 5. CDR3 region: CASSSHRGNEQFF. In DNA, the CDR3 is TGTGCCAGCAGCTCACACAGGGGTAATGAGCAGTTCTTC.

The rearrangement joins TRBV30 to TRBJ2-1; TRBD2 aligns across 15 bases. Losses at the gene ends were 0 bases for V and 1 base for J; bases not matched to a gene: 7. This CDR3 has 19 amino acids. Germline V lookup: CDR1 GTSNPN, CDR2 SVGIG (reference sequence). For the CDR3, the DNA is TGTGCCTGGAGTGTACCCCGGGGACTAGCGGGAGGATCCTACAATGAGCAGTTCTTC. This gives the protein CAWSVPRGLAGGSYNEQFF.

The CDR3 bases are TGTGCCAGCAGTGAAGCGCTTCCAGTAGCGGGGTACTACGAGCAGTACTTC. Protein: CASSEALPVAGYYEQYF. The genes are TRBV6-1 and TRBJ2-7; TRBD2 matches 8 bases. The junction had 10 bases not matched to a gene; V was cut back by 0 bases and J by 3 bases. Germline values: CDR1 MNHNS, CDR2 SASEGT. The CDR3 length is 17 residues.

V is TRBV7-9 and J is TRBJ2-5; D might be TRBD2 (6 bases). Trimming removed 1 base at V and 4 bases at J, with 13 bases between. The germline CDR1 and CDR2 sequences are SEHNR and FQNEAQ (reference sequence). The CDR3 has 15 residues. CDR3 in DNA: TGTGCCAGCAGCTTAGTGGGAGGATCGCTAGAGACCCAGTACTTC. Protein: CASSLVGGSLETQYF.

The CDR3 coding sequence is TGTGCCAGCAGTACCACTCAAGAGAGCTCCTACAATGAGCAGTTCTTC. It is translated as CASSTTQESSYNEQFF. V gene TRBV28 combines with J gene TRBJ2-1; D not certain. There are 16 residues in the CDR3. Germline V gene lookup returns CDR1 MDHEN and CDR2 SYDVKM. V lost 5 bases and J 0 bases, leaving 14 bases between the germline ends.

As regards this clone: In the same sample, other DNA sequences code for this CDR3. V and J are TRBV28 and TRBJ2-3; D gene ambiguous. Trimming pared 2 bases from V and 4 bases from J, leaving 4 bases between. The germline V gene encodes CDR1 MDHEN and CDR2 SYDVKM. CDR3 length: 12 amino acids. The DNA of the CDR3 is TGTGCCAGCAGTTTAGGTGCAGATACGCAGTATTTT. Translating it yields CASSLGADTQYF.

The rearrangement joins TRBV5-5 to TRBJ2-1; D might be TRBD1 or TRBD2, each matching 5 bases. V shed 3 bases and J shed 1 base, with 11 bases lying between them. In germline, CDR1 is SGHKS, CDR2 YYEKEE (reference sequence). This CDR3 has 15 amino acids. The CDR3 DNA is TGTGCCAGCAGCTGGGGGACGGGGTCCTACAATGAGCAGTTCTTC. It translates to CASSWGTGSYNEQFF. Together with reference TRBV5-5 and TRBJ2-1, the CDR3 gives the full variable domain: DAGVTQSPTHLIKTRGQQVTLRCSPISGHKSVSWYQQVLGQGPQFIFQYYEKEERGRGNFPDRFSARQFPNYSSELNVNALLLGDSALYLCASSWGTGSYNEQFFGPGTRLTVL.

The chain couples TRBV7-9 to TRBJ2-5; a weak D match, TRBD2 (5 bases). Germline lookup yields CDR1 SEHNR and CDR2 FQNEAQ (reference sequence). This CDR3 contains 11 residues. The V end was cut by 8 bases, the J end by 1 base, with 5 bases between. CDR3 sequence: CASGSQETQYF. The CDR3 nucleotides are TGTGCCAGCGGGAGCCAAGAGACCCAGTACTTC.

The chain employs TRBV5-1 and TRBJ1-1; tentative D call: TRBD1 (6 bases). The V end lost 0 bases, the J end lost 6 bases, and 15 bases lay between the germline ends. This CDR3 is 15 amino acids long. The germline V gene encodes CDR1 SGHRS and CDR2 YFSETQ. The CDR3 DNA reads TGCGCCAGCAGCTTGGGGGTTCCAGGGGTCCCTGAAGCTTTCTTT. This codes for CASSLGVPGVPEAFF.

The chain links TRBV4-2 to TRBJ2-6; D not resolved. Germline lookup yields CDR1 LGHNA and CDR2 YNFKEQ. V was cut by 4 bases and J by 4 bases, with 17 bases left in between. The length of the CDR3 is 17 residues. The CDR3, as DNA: TGTGCCAGCAGCCCTTTCCAACCACTTTCGGGGGCCAACGTCCTGACTTTC. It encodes CASSPFQPLSGANVLTF.

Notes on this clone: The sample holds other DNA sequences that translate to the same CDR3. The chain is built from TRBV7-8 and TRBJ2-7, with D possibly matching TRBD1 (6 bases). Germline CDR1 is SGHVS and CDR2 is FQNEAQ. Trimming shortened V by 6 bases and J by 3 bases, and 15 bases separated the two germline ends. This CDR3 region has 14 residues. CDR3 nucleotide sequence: TGTGCCAGCAGTCCCTACAGGGTACACTACGAGCAGTACTTC. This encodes CASSPYRVHYEQYF. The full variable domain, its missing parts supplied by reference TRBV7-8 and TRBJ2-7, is GAGVSQSPRYKVAKRGQDVALRCDPISGHVSLFWYQQALGQGPEFLTYFQNEAQLDKSGLPSDRFFAERPEGSVSTLKIQRTQQEDSAVYLCASSPYRVHYEQYFGPGTRLTVT.

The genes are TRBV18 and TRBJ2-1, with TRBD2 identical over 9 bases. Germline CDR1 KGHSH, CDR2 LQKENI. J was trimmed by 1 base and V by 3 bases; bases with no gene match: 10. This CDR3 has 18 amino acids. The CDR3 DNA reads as TGTGCCAGCTCACCCCGAGGTAGCGGGAGTGGTTCCTACAATGAGCAGTTCTTC. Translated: CASSPRGSGSGSYNEQFF.

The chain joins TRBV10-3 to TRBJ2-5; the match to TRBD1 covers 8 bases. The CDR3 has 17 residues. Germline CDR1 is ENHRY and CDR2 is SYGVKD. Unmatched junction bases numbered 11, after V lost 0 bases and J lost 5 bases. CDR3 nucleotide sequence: TGTGCCATCAGTGAGTCCGTGACAGGGGCTCAAAGGGAGACCCAGTACTTC. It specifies CAISESVTGAQRETQYF.

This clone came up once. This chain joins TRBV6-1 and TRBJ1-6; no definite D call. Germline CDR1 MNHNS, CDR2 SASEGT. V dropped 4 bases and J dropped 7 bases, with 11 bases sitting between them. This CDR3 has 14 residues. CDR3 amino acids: CASSVTGTNSPLHF. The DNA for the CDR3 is TGTGCCAGCAGTGTGACCGGAACGAATTCACCCCTCCACTTT.